A selection of T cell receptor beta chains follows, all from one sample in a study of blood T cell repertoires in COVID-19. The protocol was immunoSEQ multiplex PCR, while the TCRdb copy is restricted to in-frame clones and leaves out a portion. The table lists roughly 120,000 clones, approximately 80% of them singletons. Material: peripheral blood. These receptors all stem from a man between 45 and 60 years old with acute or convalescent COVID-19. The CDR3 runs from the conserved cysteine through the conserved F or W. Fields, in order: clone size, J gene, V gene, D gene, CDR3 protein, CDR3 DNA. D genes are given only for firm matches. For some rows the clone size is stated as once, few or many, or as a class when expanded; others skip it.

>once|TRBJ2-7|TRBV5-5|.
CASSLGTAITYEQYF
TGTGCCAGCAGCTTGGGGACAGCGATAACCTACGAGCAGTACTTC
>.|TRBJ1-3|TRBV7-9|TRBD1
CASSSSDRGSGNTIYF
TGTGCCAGCAGCTCTTCTGACAGGGGGTCTGGAAACACCATATATTTT
>.|TRBJ2-3|TRBV7-3|TRBD2
CASSSAGVGEDTQYF
TGTGCCAGCAGCTCGGCGGGAGTGGGAGAAGATACGCAGTATTTT
>.|TRBJ2-7|TRBV6-1|TRBD1
CASSEASGQGTNEQYF
TGTGCCAGCAGTGAAGCGTCGGGACAGGGCACCAACGAGCAGTACTTC
>.|TRBJ2-3|TRBV10-3|.
CAIRKGLDTQYF
TGTGCCATCAGGAAGGGGTTAGATACGCAGTATTTT
>once|TRBJ1-4|TRBV5-1|.
CASSLEGVNNEKLFF
TGCGCCAGCAGCTTGGAGGGGGTTAATAATGAAAAACTGTTTTTT
>.|TRBJ2-7|TRBV5-5|TRBD2
CASSLAPQRGYYSYEQYF
TGTGCCAGCAGCCTGGCTCCCCAGCGGGGGTACTACTCCTACGAGCAGTACTTC
>once|TRBJ1-2|TRBV6-1|TRBD1
CASSEQGADGYTF
TGTGCCAGCAGTGAACAGGGGGCGGATGGCTACACCTTC
>.|TRBJ2-2|TRBV9|TRBD2
CASAGGRSNTGELFF
TGTGCCAGCGCGGGGGGACGCTCGAACACCGGGGAGCTGTTTTTT
>.|TRBJ2-3|TRBV4-1|.
CASSHSSDTQYF
TGCGCCAGCAGCCATTCTTCAGATACGCAGTATTTT
>few|TRBJ1-5|TRBV29-1|TRBD1
CSVGNRGTGQPQHF
TGCAGCGTTGGGAACAGGGGAACGGGACAGCCCCAGCATTTT
>.|TRBJ2-1|TRBV7-9|TRBD1
CASSHRDRTYNEQFF
TGTGCCAGCAGCCACCGGGACAGGACCTACAATGAGCAGTTCTTC
>.|TRBJ1-1|TRBV4-1|TRBD1
CASRTGQEAFF
TGCGCCAGCAGGACAGGGCAGGAAGCTTTCTTT
>.|TRBJ1-2|TRBV7-3|TRBD1
CASSPQAYGTGVNYGYTF
TGTGCCAGCAGCCCCCAGGCGTATGGGACAGGGGTTAACTATGGCTACACCTTC
>.|TRBJ2-1|TRBV18|TRBD1
CASSPGTGVHNEQFF
TGTGCCAGCTCCCCCGGGACAGGGGTGCACAATGAGCAGTTCTTC
>.|TRBJ2-7|TRBV18|TRBD1
CASSPQPGQGTHEQYF
TGTGCCAGCTCACCGCAACCGGGACAGGGGACCCACGAGCAGTACTTC
>.|TRBJ2-1|TRBV7-8|.
CASSLALPVNGNEQFF
TGTGCCAGCAGCTTAGCCCTGCCCGTGAACGGGAATGAGCAGTTCTTC
>.|TRBJ2-1|TRBV10-2|.
CASSGSPTRGEQFF
TGCGCCAGCAGTGGATCGCCGACTAGAGGCGAGCAGTTCTTC
>few|TRBJ2-7|TRBV18|TRBD1
CASSPPGQGAYEQYF
TGTGCCAGCTCACCACCCGGGCAGGGGGCCTACGAGCAGTACTTC
>few|TRBJ2-7|TRBV2|.
CASKQVIYEQYF
TGTGCCAGCAAACAGGTGATCTACGAGCAGTACTTC
>.|TRBJ2-7|TRBV14|.
CASSQLVGSSYEQYF
TGTGCCAGCAGCCAACTCGTCGGGAGCTCCTACGAGCAGTACTTC
>few|TRBJ1-2|TRBV19|.
CASSIAGAAGGYTF
TGTGCCAGTAGTATAGCTGGGGCCGCGGGGGGCTACACCTTC
>.|TRBJ2-7|TRBV28|TRBD2
CASSSTSGDTGYEQYF
TGTGCCAGCAGTTCGACTAGCGGGGACACCGGCTACGAGCAGTACTTC
>.|TRBJ1-2|TRBV5-1|.
CASSLESNYGYTF
TGCGCCAGCAGCCTCGAGAGTAACTATGGCTACACCTTC
>.|TRBJ2-7|TRBV6-5|TRBD1
CASKWTGTAEQYF
TGTGCCAGCAAATGGACAGGGACGGCCGAGCAGTACTTC
>.|TRBJ2-7|TRBV19|TRBD2
CASRTRTSGRYEQYF
TGTGCCAGTAGGACCAGGACTAGCGGGAGATACGAGCAGTACTTC
>.|TRBJ1-1|TRBV28|.
CAGKVAQDSTEAFF
TGTGCCGGAAAAGTTGCCCAGGACAGCACTGAAGCTTTCTTT
>.|TRBJ1-2|TRBV30|TRBD1
CAWGRQGVGYTF
TGTGCCTGGGGGAGACAGGGGGTTGGCTACACCTTC
>.|TRBJ2-7|TRBV19|TRBD2
CASTTGTNRREQYF
TGTGCCAGTACCACCGGGACTAATAGGAGGGAGCAGTACTTC
>.|TRBJ2-7|TRBV14|TRBD1
CASSQDGTGVGEQYF
TGTGCCAGCAGCCAAGATGGGACAGGGGTAGGCGAGCAGTACTTC
>.|TRBJ1-1|TRBV4-1|.
CASSQWLSGLMNTEAFF
TGCGCCAGCAGCCAATGGCTCTCCGGACTGATGAACACTGAAGCTTTCTTT
>.|TRBJ1-2|TRBV9|TRBD1
CASSVDPLMTGFYGYTF
TGTGCCAGCAGCGTAGACCCATTGATGACAGGGTTCTATGGCTACACCTTC
>.|TRBJ2-7|TRBV6-5|TRBD1
CASTRDRGHEQYF
TGTGCCAGCACCCGGGACAGGGGGCACGAGCAGTACTTC
>.|TRBJ2-7|TRBV19|.
CASSIRRGPSYEQYF
TGTGCCAGTAGTATCAGGCGGGGGCCTTCCTACGAGCAGTACTTC
>.|TRBJ1-1|TRBV6-5|.
CATLLDRLNTEAFF
TGTGCCACCCTCCTTGACAGGTTGAACACTGAAGCTTTCTTT
>.|TRBJ1-5|TRBV7-3|.
CASSLTGSPGQPQHF
TGTGCCAGCAGCTTGACAGGATCCCCGGGTCAGCCCCAGCATTTT
>few|TRBJ2-1|TRBV6-5|TRBD2
CASRVGLAWDEQFF
TGTGCCAGCAGAGTCGGACTAGCGTGGGATGAGCAGTTCTTC
>once|TRBJ1-6|TRBV19|TRBD1
CASRGTVNSPLHF
TGTGCCAGTAGAGGGACAGTTAATTCACCCCTCCACTTT
>once|TRBJ2-1|TRBV28|.
CASSLVADAYNEQFF
TGTGCCAGCAGTTTAGTAGCGGATGCCTACAATGAGCAGTTCTTC
>.|TRBJ1-1|TRBV7-9|.
CASSLQGVNTEAFF
TGTGCCAGCAGCTTACAGGGTGTGAACACTGAAGCTTTCTTT